This T cell receptor (beta chain) was retrieved from a study of blood T cell repertoires in COVID-19. Study-wide background: COVID-19 samples collected from the United States, Italy and Spain covered acute and convalescent phases.

The CDR3 consists of 16 residues. V lost 1 base to trimming and J lost 8 bases, with 17 bases between them. Germline-derived CDR1 and CDR2 are LGHDT and YNNKEL (reference sequence). Assay: immunoSEQ multiplex PCR; the TCRdb copy retains only in-frame clones and omits some. The sample yields approximately 130,000 clones, more than 75% seen once. J is TRBJ1-4 and V is TRBV3-1 (or the pseudogene TRBV3-2); a weak D match, TRBD1 (6 bases). Material for sequencing was peripheral blood. This TCR was sampled from a human donor in a cohort sampled during active COVID-19. CDR3 sequence: CASSQVELGHKEKLFF. DNA for the CDR3: TGTGCCAGCAGCCAAGTGGAGTTGGGACATAAAGAAAAACTGTTTTTT.